Listed below are T cell receptor beta chains from one sample, sequenced in a study of Ad26.COV2.S vaccination and SARS-CoV-2 variants. Assay used: immunoSEQ multiplex PCR; TCRdb lists only in-frame clones, some missing. The sample shows 300,000 to 400,000 clones, 88% of them seen only once. This material consisted of peripheral blood, taken in a trial of Ad26.COV2.S vaccine versus placebo. These receptors all come from a person between 18 and 65 years old who received the Ad26.COV2.S COVID-19 vaccine or a placebo. Each CDR3 is given with its conserved first and last residue. A D gene is named only where the DNA matches it firmly.

CDR3 protein,V gene,J gene,D gene
CASSLAWGTGGGYVTEAFF,TRBV7-8,TRBJ1-1,TRBD1
CATNYEQYF,TRBV5-1,TRBJ2-7,.
CASSWDRVVTGELFF,TRBV7-8,TRBJ2-2,TRBD1
CASSPAPGEADGYTF,TRBV4-3,TRBJ1-2,.
CASSVDHGGVNEQYF,TRBV9,TRBJ2-7,.
CASSLVGDYGYTF,TRBV5-4,TRBJ1-2,.
CATYHGGEPTNEKLFF,TRBV15,TRBJ1-4,.
CAWSSWGDEEKLFF,TRBV30,TRBJ1-4,.
CASSFSQNSPLHF,TRBV12-3/TRBV12-4,TRBJ1-6,.
CASSQEQFANEKLFF,TRBV4-3,TRBJ1-4,.
CASNMRGVANTGELFF,TRBV19,TRBJ2-2,.
CASSSPLLYEQYF,TRBV7-9,TRBJ2-7,.
CASSYSGGRANYGYTF,TRBV6-5,TRBJ1-2,.
CASSLQGGNQPQHF,TRBV4-3,TRBJ1-5,TRBD1
CASSQPGPYGYTF,TRBV7-2,TRBJ1-2,.
CSVVDRGPSYGYTF,TRBV29-1,TRBJ1-2,TRBD1
CASSLGSRANQPQHF,TRBV13,TRBJ1-5,.
CASSYRGQNTEAFF,TRBV7-2,TRBJ1-1,TRBD1
CAISGEGISSEQYF,TRBV10-3,TRBJ2-7,.
CASSFREEAFF,TRBV6-5,TRBJ1-1,.
CASTNRVGANNQPQHF,TRBV5-6,TRBJ1-5,.
CASSLRQGYNEQFF,TRBV11-3,TRBJ2-1,TRBD1
CASKGVGGNTIYF,TRBV6-4,TRBJ1-3,.
CASSLGQGVGYTF,TRBV11-1,TRBJ1-2,TRBD1
CASRQENTGELFF,TRBV2,TRBJ2-2,.
CSASGRKALAGFQETQYF,TRBV20-1,TRBJ2-5,TRBD2
CATSRGARAFF,TRBV15,TRBJ1-1,.
CASRTDRGLAEAFF,TRBV5-4,TRBJ1-1,TRBD1
CASSPAPRQGGTEAFF,TRBV9,TRBJ1-1,TRBD1
CASSLEREIGEQYF,TRBV7-2,TRBJ2-7,TRBD2
CASTLMGGISNQPQHF,TRBV19,TRBJ1-5,.
CASSRLGRSAGELFF,TRBV6-5,TRBJ2-2,.
CSAYRDPKMFF,TRBV20-1,TRBJ2-1,.
CAISGQQGNEQYF,TRBV10-3,TRBJ2-7,TRBD1
CASSKANVLTF,TRBV9,TRBJ2-6,.
CASSTGSATNEKLFF,TRBV28,TRBJ1-4,.
CASSLLARSLQREDRDTQYF,TRBV7-3,TRBJ2-3,TRBD2
CASSLSTGEAFF,TRBV6-5,TRBJ1-1,.
CASTLSSKQYF,TRBV6-5,TRBJ2-7,.
CSVVLTRETQYF,TRBV29-1,TRBJ2-5,.
CSTEVNTEAFF,TRBV29-1,TRBJ1-1,.
CASSIEPGPNSPLHF,TRBV18,TRBJ1-6,.